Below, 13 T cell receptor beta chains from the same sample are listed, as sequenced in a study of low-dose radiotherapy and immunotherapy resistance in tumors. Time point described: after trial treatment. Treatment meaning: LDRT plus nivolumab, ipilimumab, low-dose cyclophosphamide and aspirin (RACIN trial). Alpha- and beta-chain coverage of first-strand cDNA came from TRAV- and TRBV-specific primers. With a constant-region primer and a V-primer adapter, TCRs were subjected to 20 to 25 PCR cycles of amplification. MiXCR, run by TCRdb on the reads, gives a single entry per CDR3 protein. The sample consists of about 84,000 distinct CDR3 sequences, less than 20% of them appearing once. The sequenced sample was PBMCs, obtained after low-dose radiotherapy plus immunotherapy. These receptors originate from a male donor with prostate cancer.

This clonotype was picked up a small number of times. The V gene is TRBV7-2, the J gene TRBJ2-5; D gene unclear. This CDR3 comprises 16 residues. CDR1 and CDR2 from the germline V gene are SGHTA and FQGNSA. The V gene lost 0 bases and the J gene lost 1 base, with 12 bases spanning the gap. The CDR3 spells CASSLAPVRAQETQYF. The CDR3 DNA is TGTGCCAGCAGCTTAGCCCCGGTTCGGGCCCAAGAGACCCAGTACTTC. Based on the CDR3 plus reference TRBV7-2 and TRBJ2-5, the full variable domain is GAGVSQSPSNKVTEKGKDVELRCDPISGHTALYWYRQSLGQGLEFLIYFQGNSAPDKSGLPSDRFSAERTGGSVSTLTIQRTQQEDSAVYLCASSLAPVRAQETQYFGPGTRLLVL.

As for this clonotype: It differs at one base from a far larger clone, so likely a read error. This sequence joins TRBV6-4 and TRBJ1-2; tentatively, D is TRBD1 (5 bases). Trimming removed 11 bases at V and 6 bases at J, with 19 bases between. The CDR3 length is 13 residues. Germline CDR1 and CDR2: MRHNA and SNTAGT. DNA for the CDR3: TGTGCCTGCTCAGGGAGCAGTTATGATGGCTACACCTTC. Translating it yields CACSGSSYDGYTF.

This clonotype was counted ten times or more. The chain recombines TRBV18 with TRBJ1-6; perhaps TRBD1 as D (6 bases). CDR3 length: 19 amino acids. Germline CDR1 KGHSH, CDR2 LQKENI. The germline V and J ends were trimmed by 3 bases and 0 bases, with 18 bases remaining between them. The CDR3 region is CASSPLVRQGSSYNSPLHF. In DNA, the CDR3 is TGTGCCAGCTCACCCCTTGTGCGTCAGGGGAGCTCCTATAATTCACCCCTCCACTTT.

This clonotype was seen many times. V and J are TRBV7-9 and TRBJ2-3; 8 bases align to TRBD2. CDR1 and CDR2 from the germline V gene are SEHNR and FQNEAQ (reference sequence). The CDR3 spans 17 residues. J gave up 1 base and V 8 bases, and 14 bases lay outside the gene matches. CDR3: CASGDVSGRWGTDTQYF. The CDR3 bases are TGTGCCAGCGGGGACGTAAGCGGGAGATGGGGCACAGATACGCAGTATTTT.

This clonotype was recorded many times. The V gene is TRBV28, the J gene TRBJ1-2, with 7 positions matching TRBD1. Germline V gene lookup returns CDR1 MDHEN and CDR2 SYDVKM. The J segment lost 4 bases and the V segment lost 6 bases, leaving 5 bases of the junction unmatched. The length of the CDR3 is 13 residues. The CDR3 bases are TGTGCCAGCAGCAAGACAGGGCCCTATGGCTACACCTTC. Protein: CASSKTGPYGYTF.

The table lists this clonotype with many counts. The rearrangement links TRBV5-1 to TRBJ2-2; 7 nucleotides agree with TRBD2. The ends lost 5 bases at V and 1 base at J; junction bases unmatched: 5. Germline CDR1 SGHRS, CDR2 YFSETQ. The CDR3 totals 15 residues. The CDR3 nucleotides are TGCGCCAGCAGGCGAGTAGCGGGGAACACCGGGGAGCTGTTTTTT. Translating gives CASRRVAGNTGELFF.

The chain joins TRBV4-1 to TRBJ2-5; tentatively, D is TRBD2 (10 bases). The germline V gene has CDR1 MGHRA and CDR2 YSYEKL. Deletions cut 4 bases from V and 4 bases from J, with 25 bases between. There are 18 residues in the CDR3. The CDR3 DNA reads TGCGCCAGCAGCCCCTCGACAGGGGGGAGACTAGCGGGAGAGACCCAGTACTTC. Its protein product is CASSPSTGGRLAGETQYF.

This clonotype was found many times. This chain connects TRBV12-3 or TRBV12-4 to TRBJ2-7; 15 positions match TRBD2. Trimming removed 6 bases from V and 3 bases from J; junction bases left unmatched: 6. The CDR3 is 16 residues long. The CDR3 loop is CASRGLAGGPNYEQYF. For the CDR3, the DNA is TGTGCCAGCAGGGGACTAGCGGGAGGCCCCAACTACGAGCAGTACTTC.

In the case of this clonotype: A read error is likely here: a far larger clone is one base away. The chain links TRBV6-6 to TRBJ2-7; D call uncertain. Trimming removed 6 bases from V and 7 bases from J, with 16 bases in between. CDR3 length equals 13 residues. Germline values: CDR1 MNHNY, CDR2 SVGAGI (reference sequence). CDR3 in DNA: TGTGCCAGCAGCCCGTTTTTTTACAATGAGCAGTACTTC. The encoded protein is CASSPFFYNEQYF.

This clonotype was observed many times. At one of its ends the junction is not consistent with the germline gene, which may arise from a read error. CDR3 in DNA: TGCAGTGCTAGGGAAACAGGGGGCTATGATTCACCCCTCCACTTT. Translation: CSARETGGYDSPLHF. This sequence joins TRBV20-1 and TRBJ1-6, with 9 bases that match TRBD1. The V gene's germline CDR1 is DFQATT and CDR2 SNEGSKA (reference sequence). This CDR3 has 15 residues.

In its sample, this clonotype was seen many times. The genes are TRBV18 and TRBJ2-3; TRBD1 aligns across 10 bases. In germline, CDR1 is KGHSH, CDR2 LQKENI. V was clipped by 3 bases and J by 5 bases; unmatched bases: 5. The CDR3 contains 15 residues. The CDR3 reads CASSPRDRGVDTQYF. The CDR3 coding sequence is TGTGCCAGCTCACCCCGGGACAGGGGTGTAGATACGCAGTATTTT.

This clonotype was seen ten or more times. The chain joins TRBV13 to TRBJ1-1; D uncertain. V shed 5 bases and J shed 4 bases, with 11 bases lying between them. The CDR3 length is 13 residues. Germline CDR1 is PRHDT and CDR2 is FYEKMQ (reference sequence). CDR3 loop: CASSPAAVTEAFF. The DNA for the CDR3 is TGTGCCAGCAGCCCCGCGGCAGTCACTGAAGCTTTCTTT.

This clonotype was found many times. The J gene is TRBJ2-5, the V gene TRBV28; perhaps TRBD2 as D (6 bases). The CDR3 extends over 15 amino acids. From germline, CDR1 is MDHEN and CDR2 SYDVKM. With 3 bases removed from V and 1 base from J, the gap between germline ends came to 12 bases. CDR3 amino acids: CASSFSGGGQETQYF. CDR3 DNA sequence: TGTGCCAGCAGTTTTTCCGGGGGAGGCCAAGAGACCCAGTACTTC.